The 25 T cell receptor beta chains below all came from one sample that was sequenced in a study of blood T cell repertoires in COVID-19. Using immunoSEQ multiplex PCR, the repertoire was profiled, and TCRdb retains in-frame clones only, with some absent. The sample records 95,000 to 150,000 clones, more than 60% being singletons. The specimen sequenced was peripheral blood. Receptors were obtained from a woman between 65 and 79 years old with acute or convalescent COVID-19.

This clone occurred once. The V and J genes are TRBV5-4 and TRBJ2-5, with 12 nucleotides matching TRBD1. V was clipped by 1 base and J by 4 bases; unmatched bases: 8. Per the germline V gene, CDR1 is SGHNT and CDR2 is YYREEE (reference sequence). The CDR3 contains 17 residues. DNA of the CDR3: TGTGCCAGCAGCTTGAGTCCCGGGACAGGGGGCGTAGAGACCCAGTACTTC. It translates to CASSLSPGTGGVETQYF.

The chain links TRBV5-1 to TRBJ2-2; D perhaps matches TRBD1 (6 bases). Trimming took 0 bases from V and 9 from J, leaving 15 bases between them. This CDR3 region has 15 residues. Looked up from germline, CDR1 is SGHRS and CDR2 is YFSETQ. CDR3 region: CASSLAGTLGRELFF. In DNA form, the CDR3 reads TGCGCCAGCAGCTTGGCCGGGACATTGGGTCGGGAGCTGTTTTTT.

This clone was seen a few times. The chain is built from TRBV19 and TRBJ2-1; TRBD1 agrees at 8 bases. V lost 8 bases, J lost 9 bases, and 3 bases stayed unmatched. This CDR3 spans 11 amino acids. The germline gives CDR1 LNHDA, CDR2 SQIVND (reference sequence). CDR3 region: CASQGAVEQFF. As DNA, the CDR3 is TGTGCCAGTCAGGGGGCGGTTGAGCAGTTCTTC.

This clone was recorded once. J is TRBJ2-7 and V is TRBV2, with TRBD2 as a possible D gene (6 bases). The V end was cut by 7 bases, the J end by 3 bases, with 19 bases between. The CDR3 spans 15 residues. The germline gives CDR1 SNHLY, CDR2 FYNNEI. The CDR3 protein is CASNSGIPRIYEQYF. The CDR3 region has the DNA TGTGCCAGCAATAGCGGTATTCCTCGAATCTACGAGCAGTACTTC.

The chain links TRBV27 to TRBJ2-4, with 7 bases identical to TRBD2. This CDR3 has 13 amino acids. Trimming at V came to 4 bases and at J to 8 bases, leaving 5 bases not matched to a gene. CDR1 and CDR2 from the germline V gene are MNHEY and SMNVEV (reference sequence). The CDR3 DNA reads as TGTGCCAGCAGTTCGCGGACTAGAGACATTCAGTACTTC. It encodes CASSSRTRDIQYF.

The V gene is TRBV10-1, the J gene TRBJ2-1, with TRBD2 matching 7 bases. The germline V gene encodes CDR1 WNHNN and CDR2 SYGVQD (reference sequence). V shed 0 bases, J shed 5 bases, and the junction held 1 base outside the gene matches. The CDR3 is made up of 14 amino acids. CDR3 coding DNA: TGCGCCAGCAGTGAGTCTGGGAGGGACAATGAGCAGTTCTTC. This sequence encodes CASSESGRDNEQFF.

This clone was observed a handful of times. This chain links TRBV28 with TRBJ2-7; TRBD1 is a possible D gene (5 bases). There are 14 residues in the CDR3. CDR1 and CDR2 from the germline V gene are MDHEN and SYDVKM. Trimming removed 0 bases from V and 2 bases from J, with 8 bases in between. The CDR3 reads CASSLWLGAYEQYF. The CDR3 nucleotides are TGTGCCAGCAGTTTATGGCTAGGGGCCTACGAGCAGTACTTC.

A single count supports this clone. The rearrangement joins TRBV5-1 to TRBJ2-7; 16 bases fit TRBD2. The CDR3 loop spans 22 amino acids. J was trimmed by 5 bases and V by 4 bases; bases with no gene match: 24. CDR1 is SGHRS and CDR2 is YFSETQ in the germline V gene. For the CDR3, the DNA is TGCGCCAGCAGCCGAGTTCCGGGACGGGGTATGGGACTAGCGGGAGGGCTGGACGAGCAGTACTTC. As protein: CASSRVPGRGMGLAGGLDEQYF.

The V gene is TRBV5-1, the J gene TRBJ2-5, with a tentative D call TRBD2 (5 bases). V was trimmed by 0 bases and J by 0 bases, leaving 9 bases between them. Germline V gives CDR1 SGHRS, CDR2 YFSETQ. This CDR3 is built from 15 residues. CDR3 loop: CASSLGAGNQETQYF. CDR3 in DNA: TGCGCCAGCAGCTTGGGCGCCGGGAACCAAGAGACCCAGTACTTC.

This clone was seen once. The CDR3 nucleotides read TGTGCCAGCAGCCAAGGACTAGCGGGAGTAAGGACAGATACGCAGTATTTT. This gives the protein CASSQGLAGVRTDTQYF. V gene TRBV3-1 (or the pseudogene TRBV3-2) combines with J gene TRBJ2-3, with TRBD2 matching 12 bases. Looked up from germline, CDR1 is LGHDT and CDR2 is YNNKEL (reference sequence). With V trimmed by 1 base and J by 3 bases, 5 bases remained unmatched. This CDR3 region has 17 residues.

This clone was counted only a few times. V and J are TRBV11-2 and TRBJ2-2; TRBD1 matches 7 bases. Germline V gene data show CDR1 as SGHAT and CDR2 as FQNNGV. Germline trimming cut 3 bases from V and 0 bases from J; bases unmatched to any gene: 7. The CDR3 loop spans 17 amino acids. CDR3 residues: CASSFTGTAANTGELFF. The CDR3 DNA follows: TGTGCCAGCAGCTTCACGGGGACAGCAGCGAACACCGGGGAGCTGTTTTTT.

The chain couples TRBV10-1 to TRBJ1-2; 9 bases are shared with TRBD1. Trimming at V came to 2 bases and at J to 2 bases, leaving 3 bases not matched to a gene. The V gene's germline CDR1 is WNHNN and CDR2 SYGVQD (reference sequence). This CDR3 has 15 residues. The CDR3 region is CASSEGTGLNYGYTF. In DNA form, the CDR3 reads TGCGCCAGCAGTGAGGGGACAGGGTTGAACTATGGCTACACCTTC.

V and J are TRBV4-3 and TRBJ1-6; TRBD1 might be the D (5 bases). There are 17 residues in the CDR3. V was clipped by 1 base and J by 8 bases, with 18 bases between them. Germline loops: CDR1 LGHNA, CDR2 YSLEER. In DNA, the CDR3 is TGCGCCAGCAGCCAAGGAGGAACAGGTGTAGGTGATTCACCCCTCCACTTT. It is translated as CASSQGGTGVGDSPLHF.

The rearrangement joins TRBV28 to TRBJ1-4; D might be TRBD1 (5 bases). The CDR3 length is 14 residues. Germline V gives CDR1 MDHEN, CDR2 SYDVKM. V was clipped by 1 base and J by 3 bases, with 6 bases between them. The CDR3 DNA sequence: TGTGCCAGCAGTTTATTACAGGCTAATGAAAAACTGTTTTTT. Its translation: CASSLLQANEKLFF. Full variable domain (rest looked up from reference TRBV28 and TRBJ1-4): DVKVTQSSRYLVKRTGEKVFLECVQDMDHENMFWYRQDPGLGLRLIYFSYDVKMKEKGDIPEGYSVSREKKERFSLILESASTNQTSMYLCASSLLQANEKLFFGSGTQLSVL.

This clone was detected only a few times. The gene calls are TRBV9 and TRBJ2-3; D is uncertain. The V gene lost 0 bases and the J gene lost 0 bases, with 5 bases spanning the gap. Germline CDR1 is SGDLS and CDR2 is YYNGEE. The CDR3 runs to 14 residues. The CDR3 sequence is CASSVVASTDTQYF. CDR3 nucleotide sequence: TGTGCCAGCAGCGTAGTAGCTAGCACAGATACGCAGTATTTT.

The rearrangement uses TRBV7-2 and TRBJ1-4; perhaps TRBD1 as D (6 bases). The CDR3 runs to 15 residues. CDR1 is SGHTA, CDR2 FQGNSA, per germline. Trimming stripped 2 bases from V and 3 bases from J, with 10 bases between. Here the CDR3 DNA reads TGTGCCAGCAGCTTATCCAGGGGATCTAATGAAAAACTGTTTTTT. Its translation is CASSLSRGSNEKLFF.

V gene TRBV10-1 combines with J gene TRBJ1-1, with 8 bases identical to TRBD1. Germline V CDR1 and CDR2: WNHNN, SYGVQD (reference sequence). The V segment lost 1 base and the J segment 5 bases; nucleotides outside the gene matches: 3. The CDR3 loop spans 14 amino acids. CDR3 sequence (DNA): TGCGCCAGCAGTGAGTATCAGGGGGCGACTGAAGCTTTCTTT. Protein sequence: CASSEYQGATEAFF.

The chain is built from TRBV9 and TRBJ2-1, with a weak D call TRBD2 (6 bases). The CDR3 totals 16 residues. Germline lookup yields CDR1 SGDLS and CDR2 YYNGEE. The V end was cut by 4 bases, the J end by 4 bases, with 18 bases between. CDR3 sequence: CASSPYHLRGYNEQFF. CDR3 nucleotide sequence: TGTGCCAGCAGCCCATACCACCTTCGGGGGTACAATGAGCAGTTCTTC.

This clone was seen once. The V gene is TRBV11-2, the J gene TRBJ2-7, with D uncertain. CDR3 size: 15 residues. Per germline, CDR1 SGHAT and CDR2 FQNNGV. V lost 5 bases and J lost 3, with 17 bases in between. The CDR3, as DNA: TGTGCCAGCAGCCTACATCCCCCCGGCGGCTACGAGCAGTACTTC. Translating gives CASSLHPPGGYEQYF.

V usage is TRBV24-1 and J usage is TRBJ2-7; D not resolved. The V gene's germline CDR1 is KGHDR and CDR2 SFDVKD. The length of the CDR3 is 14 residues. With 9 bases removed from V and 6 bases from J, the gap between germline ends came to 20 bases. The CDR3 DNA sequence: TGTGCCACCCTAACCCCTTGTTCCTCTTGCGAGCAGTACTTC. It encodes CATLTPCSSCEQYF.

The rearrangement joins TRBV7-9 to TRBJ2-3; no reliable D call. V was trimmed by 1 base and J by 2 bases, leaving 10 bases between them. The germline V gene has CDR1 SEHNR and CDR2 FQNEAQ (reference sequence). The CDR3 covers 15 residues. DNA for the CDR3: TGTGCCAGCAGCTTAGTGGCCAGTCCCACAGATACGCAGTATTTT. Amino acids: CASSLVASPTDTQYF. Complete variable domain (other parts from reference TRBV7-9 and TRBJ2-3): DTGVSQNPRHKITKRGQNVTFRCDPISEHNRLYWYRQTLGQGPEFLTYFQNEAQLEKSRLLSDRFSAERPKGSFSTLEIQRTEQGDSAMYLCASSLVASPTDTQYFGPGTRLTVL.

The chain couples TRBV3-1 (or the pseudogene TRBV3-2) to TRBJ2-5; weak D call: TRBD1 (5 bases). Deletions cut 1 base from V and 0 bases from J, with 21 bases between. The length of the CDR3 is 19 residues. The germline V gene has CDR1 LGHDT and CDR2 YNNKEL (reference sequence). CDR3 nucleotide sequence: TGTGCCAGCAGCCAAGTTTTACGGAATAGGGGCGAGTACCAAGAGACCCAGTACTTC. Amino acid sequence: CASSQVLRNRGEYQETQYF.

The sample holds a few counts of this clone. The chain is built from TRBV5-5 and TRBJ1-5, with D perhaps TRBD1 (6 bases). The length of the CDR3 is 15 residues. The germline CDR1 and CDR2 sequences are SGHKS and YYEKEE (reference sequence). Trimming removed 4 bases from V and 8 bases from J, with 19 bases in between. CDR3 residues: CASSLTGTKEKPQHF. The CDR3 DNA reads TGTGCCAGCAGCCTTACCGGGACAAAAGAAAAGCCCCAGCATTTT.

In its sample, this clone was seen a few times. Here the CDR3 DNA reads TGTGCCAGCAGTGATACGGGGGGCTCTAACTATGGCTACACCTTC. Amino acid sequence: CASSDTGGSNYGYTF. The rearrangement joins TRBV6-4 to TRBJ1-2; D may be TRBD1 (6 bases). The CDR3 is 15 residues long. V dropped 3 bases and J dropped 0 bases, with 11 bases sitting between them. Germline CDR1 MRHNA, CDR2 SNTAGT.

The CDR3 sequence is CASSLSSGGAGTQYF. CDR3 in DNA: TGTGCCAGCAGCTTGAGTAGCGGGGGGGCTGGCACGCAGTATTTT. The V gene is TRBV7-9, the J gene TRBJ2-3, with 11 bases that match TRBD2. Germline V gives CDR1 SEHNR, CDR2 FQNEAQ (reference sequence). CDR3 size: 15 residues. Trimming cost V 3 bases and J 9 bases; bases outside gene matches: 8.